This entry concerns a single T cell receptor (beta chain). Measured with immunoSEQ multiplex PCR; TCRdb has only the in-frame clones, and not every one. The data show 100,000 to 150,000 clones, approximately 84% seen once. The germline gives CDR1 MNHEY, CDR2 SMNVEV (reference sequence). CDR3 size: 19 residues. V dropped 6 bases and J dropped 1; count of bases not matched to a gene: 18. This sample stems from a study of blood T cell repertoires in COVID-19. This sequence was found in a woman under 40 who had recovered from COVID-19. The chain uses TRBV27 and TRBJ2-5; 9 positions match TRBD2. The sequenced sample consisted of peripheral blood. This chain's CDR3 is CASRAAAGGLGGLQETQYF. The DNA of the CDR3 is TGTGCCAGCAGGGCCGCAGCGGGAGGCCTCGGCGGGCTCCAAGAGACCCAGTACTTC.